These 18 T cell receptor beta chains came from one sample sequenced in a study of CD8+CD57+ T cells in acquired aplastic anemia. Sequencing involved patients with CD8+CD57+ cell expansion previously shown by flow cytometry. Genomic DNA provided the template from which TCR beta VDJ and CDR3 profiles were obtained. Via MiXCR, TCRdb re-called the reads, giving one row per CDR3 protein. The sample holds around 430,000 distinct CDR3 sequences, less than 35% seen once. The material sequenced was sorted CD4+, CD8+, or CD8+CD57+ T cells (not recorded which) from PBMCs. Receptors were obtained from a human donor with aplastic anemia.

CDR3 loop: CASSFDRGDGYTF. The DNA of the CDR3 is TGCGCCAGCAGCTTTGACAGGGGGGATGGCTACACCTTC. The J gene is TRBJ1-2, the V gene TRBV5-1; 9 nucleotides line up with TRBD1. This CDR3 is built from 13 residues. V shed 2 bases, J shed 6 bases, and the junction held 2 bases outside the gene matches. Germline CDR1 and CDR2: SGHRS and YFSETQ.

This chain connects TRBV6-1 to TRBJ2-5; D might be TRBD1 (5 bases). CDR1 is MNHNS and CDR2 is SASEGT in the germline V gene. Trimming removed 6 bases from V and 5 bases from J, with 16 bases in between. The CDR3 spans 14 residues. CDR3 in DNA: TGTGCCAGCAGCTCCACAAGGGGTAGGGAGACCCAGTACTTC. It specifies CASSSTRGRETQYF.

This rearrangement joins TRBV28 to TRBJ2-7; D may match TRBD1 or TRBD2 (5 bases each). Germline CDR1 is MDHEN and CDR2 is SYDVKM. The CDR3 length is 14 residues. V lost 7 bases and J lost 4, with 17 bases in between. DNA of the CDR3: TGTGCCAGCACCCTAAGGGGAGATAGGTACGAGCAGTACTTC. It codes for CASTLRGDRYEQYF. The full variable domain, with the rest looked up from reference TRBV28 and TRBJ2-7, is DVKVTQSSRYLVKRTGEKVFLECVQDMDHENMFWYRQDPGLGLRLIYFSYDVKMKEKGDIPEGYSVSREKKERFSLILESASTNQTSMYLCASTLRGDRYEQYFGPGTRLTVT.

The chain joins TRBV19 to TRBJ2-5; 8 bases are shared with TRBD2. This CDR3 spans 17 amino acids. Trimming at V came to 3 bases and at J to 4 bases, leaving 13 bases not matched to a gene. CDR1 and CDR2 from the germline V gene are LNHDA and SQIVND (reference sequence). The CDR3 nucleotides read TGTGCCAGTAGTATTTCCCATTCCGGGACTAGTAGAGAGACCCAGTACTTC. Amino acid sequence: CASSISHSGTSRETQYF.

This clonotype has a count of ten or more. This CDR3 reads CASSVGTGGSSYEQYF. In nucleotides, the CDR3 is TGTGCCAGCAGCGTAGGAACGGGAGGTAGCTCCTACGAGCAGTACTTC. V is TRBV9 and J is TRBJ2-7; TRBD2 matches at 7 bases. The CDR3 spans 16 residues. The ends lost 0 bases at V and 0 bases at J; junction bases unmatched: 6. Germline CDR1 is SGDLS and CDR2 is YYNGEE.

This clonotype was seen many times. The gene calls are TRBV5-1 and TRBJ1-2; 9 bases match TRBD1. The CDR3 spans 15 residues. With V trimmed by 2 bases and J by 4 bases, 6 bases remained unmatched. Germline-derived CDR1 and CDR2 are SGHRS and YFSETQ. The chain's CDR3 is CASSFGTGMTYGYTF. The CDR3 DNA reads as TGCGCCAGCAGCTTCGGGACAGGGATGACCTATGGCTACACCTTC.

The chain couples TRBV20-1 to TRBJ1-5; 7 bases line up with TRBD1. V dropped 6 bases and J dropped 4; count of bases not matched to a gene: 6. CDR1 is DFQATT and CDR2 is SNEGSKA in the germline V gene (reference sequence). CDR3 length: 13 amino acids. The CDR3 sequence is CSAPQGGNQPQHF. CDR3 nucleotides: TGCAGTGCGCCCCAGGGGGGAAATCAGCCCCAGCATTTT.

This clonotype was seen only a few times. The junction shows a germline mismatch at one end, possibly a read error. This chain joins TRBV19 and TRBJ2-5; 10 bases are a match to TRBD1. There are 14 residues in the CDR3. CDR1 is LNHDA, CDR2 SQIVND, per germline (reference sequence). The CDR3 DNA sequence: TGTGCCAGTAGGGACGGACAGGGGGGAGAGACCCAGTGCTTC. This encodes CASRDGQGGETQCF. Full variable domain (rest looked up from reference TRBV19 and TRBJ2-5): DGGITQSPKYLFRKEGQNVTLSCEQNLNHDAMYWYRQDPGQGLRLIYYSQIVNDFQKGDIAEGYSVSREKKESFPLTVTSAQKNPTAFYLCASRDGQGGETQCFGPGTRLLVL.

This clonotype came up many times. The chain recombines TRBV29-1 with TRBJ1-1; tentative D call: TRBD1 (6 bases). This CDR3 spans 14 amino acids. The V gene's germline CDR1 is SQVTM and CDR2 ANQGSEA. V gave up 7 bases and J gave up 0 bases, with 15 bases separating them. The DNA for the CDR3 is TGCAGCGCCACAAGGGGGGGCGTGAACACTGAAGCTTTCTTT. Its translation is CSATRGGVNTEAFF.

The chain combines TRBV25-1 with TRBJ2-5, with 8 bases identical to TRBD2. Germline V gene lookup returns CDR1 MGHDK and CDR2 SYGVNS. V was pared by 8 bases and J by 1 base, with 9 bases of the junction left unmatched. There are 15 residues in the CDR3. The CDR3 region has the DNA TGTGCCAGCTCACGTTTAGCGGGGCGCCAAGAGACCCAGTACTTC. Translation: CASSRLAGRQETQYF.

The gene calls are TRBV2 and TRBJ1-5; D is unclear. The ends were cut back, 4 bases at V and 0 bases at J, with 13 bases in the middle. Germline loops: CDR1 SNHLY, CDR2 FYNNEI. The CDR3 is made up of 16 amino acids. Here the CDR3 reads CASSGVWSGSNQPQHF. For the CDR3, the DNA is TGTGCCAGCAGTGGGGTTTGGAGTGGTAGCAATCAGCCCCAGCATTTT.

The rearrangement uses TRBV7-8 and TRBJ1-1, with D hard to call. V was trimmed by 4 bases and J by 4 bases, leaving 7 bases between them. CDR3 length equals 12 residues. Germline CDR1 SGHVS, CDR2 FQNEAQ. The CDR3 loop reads CASSSDGTEAFF. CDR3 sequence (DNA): TGTGCCAGCAGCTCGGACGGCACTGAAGCTTTCTTT.

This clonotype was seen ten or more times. The CDR3 here is CASSVRQAASTDTQYF. DNA for the CDR3: TGTGCCAGCAGCGTACGACAGGCTGCTAGCACAGATACGCAGTATTTT. The rearrangement links TRBV9 to TRBJ2-3, with D possibly matching TRBD1 (6 bases). This CDR3 contains 16 residues. The V gene lost 1 base and the J gene lost 0 bases, with 12 bases spanning the gap. Germline V gives CDR1 SGDLS, CDR2 YYNGEE.

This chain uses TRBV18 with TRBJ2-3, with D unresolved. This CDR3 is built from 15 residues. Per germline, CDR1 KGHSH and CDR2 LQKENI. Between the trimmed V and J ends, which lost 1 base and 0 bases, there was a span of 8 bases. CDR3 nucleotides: TGTGCCAGCTCACCACTGCCGGTGAGCACAGATACGCAGTATTTT. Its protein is CASSPLPVSTDTQYF.

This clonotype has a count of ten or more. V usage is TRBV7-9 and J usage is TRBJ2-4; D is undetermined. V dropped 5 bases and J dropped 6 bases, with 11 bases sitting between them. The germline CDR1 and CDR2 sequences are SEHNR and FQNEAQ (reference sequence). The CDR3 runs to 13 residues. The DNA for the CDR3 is TGTGCCAGCAGCAGTGCCGCGGCAAACATTCAGTACTTC. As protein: CASSSAAANIQYF.

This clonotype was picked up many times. The CDR3 protein is CASSIDSQESYEQYF. In DNA form, the CDR3 reads TGTGCCAGTAGTATAGATTCGCAGGAGTCCTACGAGCAGTACTTC. The V gene is TRBV19, the J gene TRBJ2-7, with no clear D. Germline CDR1 is LNHDA and CDR2 is SQIVND (reference sequence). V was trimmed by 0 bases and J by 1 base, leaving 10 bases between them. CDR3 size: 15 residues.

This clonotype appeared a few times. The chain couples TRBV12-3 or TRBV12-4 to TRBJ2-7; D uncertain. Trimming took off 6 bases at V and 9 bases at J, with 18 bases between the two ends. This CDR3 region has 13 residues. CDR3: CASSTTDRPGQYF. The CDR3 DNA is TGTGCCAGCAGCACCACCGACCGCCCAGGGCAGTACTTC.

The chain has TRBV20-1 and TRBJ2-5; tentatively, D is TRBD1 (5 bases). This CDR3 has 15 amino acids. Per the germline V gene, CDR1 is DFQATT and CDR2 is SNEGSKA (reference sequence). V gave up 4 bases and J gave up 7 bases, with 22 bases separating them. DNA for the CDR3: TGCAGTGCTACCCACCTCAAGGGGCTCTTGGGGACCCAGTACTTC. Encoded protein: CSATHLKGLLGTQYF.